A single sample is the source of the 18 T cell receptor beta chains below, sequenced in a study of blood T cell repertoires in COVID-19. The repertoire was sequenced with immunoSEQ multiplex PCR; TCRdb's copy has only in-frame clones and lacks some. The sample holds some 320,000 clones; nearly 90% are singletons and the top ten take less than 3%. The sequenced sample consisted of PBMCs or T cells enriched from blood (not recorded which). The receptors derive from a woman aged 45-65 years who had been exposed to COVID-19.

V is TRBV5-1 and J is TRBJ2-5; 8 nucleotides agree with TRBD1. CDR1 and CDR2 from the germline V gene are SGHRS and YFSETQ. The CDR3 loop spans 15 amino acids. The V segment lost 4 bases and the J segment 5 bases; nucleotides outside the gene matches: 10. The CDR3 loop reads CASSLLTGVAETQYF. The DNA for the CDR3 is TGCGCCAGCAGCCTACTGACAGGGGTGGCGGAGACCCAGTACTTC.

The chain carries TRBV6-5 and TRBJ2-3; maybe TRBD2 (6 bases). V lost 0 bases and J 3 bases, leaving 13 bases between the germline ends. Per the germline V gene, CDR1 is MNHEY and CDR2 is SVGAGI. The CDR3 is 16 amino acids. Here the CDR3 DNA reads TGTGCCAGCAGTTACTCGGGAGGACGGCGAACAGATACGCAGTATTTT. As protein: CASSYSGGRRTDTQYF.

The chain carries TRBV11-2 and TRBJ1-1, with D hard to call. Germline CDR1 is SGHAT and CDR2 is FQNNGV. Trimming stripped 5 bases from V and 3 bases from J, with 13 bases between. This CDR3 contains 14 residues. CDR3 region: CASSPTGRDTEAFF. CDR3 DNA: TGTGCCAGCAGCCCGACGGGGAGGGACACTGAAGCTTTCTTT. Complete variable domain (other parts from reference TRBV11-2 and TRBJ1-1): EAGVAQSPRYKIIEKRQSVAFWCNPISGHATLYWYQQILGQGPKLLIQFQNNGVVDDSQLPKDRFSAERLKGVDSTLKIQPAKLEDSAVYLCASSPTGRDTEAFFGQGTRLTVV.

The V and J genes are TRBV20-1 and TRBJ1-2; D perhaps matches TRBD1 (5 bases). The V and J ends lost 3 bases and 8 bases respectively, with 22 bases between them. The CDR3 spans 15 residues. Germline V CDR1 and CDR2: DFQATT, SNEGSKA (reference sequence). In DNA, the CDR3 is TGCAGTGCTAGTGGGGTCGAGGGGACTCAAGGAGGCTACACCTTC. Encoded protein: CSASGVEGTQGGYTF.

This chain connects TRBV23-1 to TRBJ2-7; 11 nucleotides align to TRBD1. TRBV23-1 is labeled an ORF, and its function is uncertain. V lost 2 bases, J lost 4 bases, and 7 bases stayed unmatched. The CDR3 spans 16 residues. CDR3 amino acids: CASSQGQGASPYEQYF. CDR3 in DNA: TGCGCCAGCAGTCAAGGACAGGGGGCGAGTCCGTACGAGCAGTACTTC.

This clone appeared a single time. The rearrangement links TRBV13 to TRBJ1-1; D remains ambiguous. With 2 bases removed from V and 1 base from J, the gap between germline ends came to 14 bases. The CDR3 has 16 amino acids. Germline CDR1 reads PRHDT; CDR2 reads FYEKMQ (reference sequence). The DNA of the CDR3 is TGTGCCAGCAGCTTATCCCCCGCTAGAGAGAACACTGAAGCTTTCTTT. Translating it yields CASSLSPARENTEAFF.

This clone has just a few counts. The chain links TRBV30 to TRBJ1-2; D may be TRBD1 (5 bases). Germline V gives CDR1 GTSNPN, CDR2 SVGIG (reference sequence). V shed 0 bases and J shed 4 bases, with 15 bases lying between them. This CDR3 has 15 residues. CDR3 nucleotide sequence: TGTGCCTGGAGTGTAATTGATCGGACAATCTATGGCTACACCTTC. This encodes CAWSVIDRTIYGYTF.

The chain joins TRBV2 to TRBJ2-7; possible D gene TRBD2, 6 bases. CDR3 size: 14 residues. CDR1 and CDR2 from the germline V gene are SNHLY and FYNNEI. V shed 2 bases and J shed 4 bases, with 12 bases lying between them. CDR3 in amino acids: CASSEIPGVYEQYF. Here the CDR3 DNA reads TGTGCCAGCAGTGAAATCCCGGGGGTGTACGAGCAGTACTTC.

The CDR3 here is CASSQDSGGGANTQYF. The CDR3 DNA sequence: TGTGCCAGCAGCCAAGACTCCGGCGGGGGGGCTAATACGCAGTATTTT. The chain combines TRBV3-1 (or the pseudogene TRBV3-2) with TRBJ2-3; 9 bases map to TRBD2. This CDR3 has 16 amino acids. The J segment lost 7 bases and the V segment lost 0 bases, leaving 8 bases of the junction unmatched. Germline V lookup: CDR1 LGHDT, CDR2 YNNKEL (reference sequence).

The chain recombines TRBV9 with TRBJ1-6, with 9 bases fitting TRBD1. The V gene end was trimmed by 0 bases and the J gene end by 7 bases; junction bases not matched to a gene: 5. CDR1 is SGDLS, CDR2 YYNGEE, per germline. There are 16 residues in the CDR3. In DNA form, the CDR3 reads TGTGCCAGCAGCGTAGACAATGGGACAGGGAATTCACCCCTCCACTTT. Translated, it gives CASSVDNGTGNSPLHF.

This clone showed up just a few times. This chain connects TRBV5-8 to TRBJ1-2, with 7 bases aligning to TRBD1. With V trimmed by 4 bases and J by 4 bases, 16 bases remained unmatched. The CDR3 covers 17 residues. Germline V gene sequence: CDR1 SGHTS, CDR2 YDEGEE. The CDR3 is CASSLKHRQGSGYGYTF. As DNA, the CDR3 is TGTGCCAGCAGCCTCAAACATAGACAGGGATCGGGCTATGGCTACACCTTC.

V is TRBV5-1 and J is TRBJ2-3, with TRBD2 matching over 11 bases. Germline assignment: CDR1 SGHRS and CDR2 YFSETQ. The CDR3 is made up of 18 amino acids. After removal of 1 base from V and 7 bases from J, the junction contained 14 bases not matched to a gene. In DNA form, the CDR3 reads TGCGCCAGCAGCTTGCCCGAAAGTAGCGGGGGGGCCAGGAATACGCAGTATTTT. Residues: CASSLPESSGGARNTQYF.

This clone was observed a single time. V usage is TRBV3-1 (or the pseudogene TRBV3-2) and J usage is TRBJ2-3; D uncertain. Trimming left V 2 bases short and J 4 bases short, with 22 bases between. The CDR3 is 18 amino acids. Per the germline V gene, CDR1 is LGHDT and CDR2 is YNNKEL (reference sequence). In DNA form, the CDR3 reads TGTGCCAGCAGCCAACGTTCGCCTCTTTCGAGTAACGCAGATACGCAGTATTTT. Translating it yields CASSQRSPLSSNADTQYF.

The chain is built from TRBV7-2 and TRBJ2-1; D gene unclear. V lost 2 bases and J 7 bases, leaving 21 bases between the germline ends. The germline gives CDR1 SGHTA, CDR2 FQGNSA. CDR3 size: 17 residues. The CDR3 region is CASSLRPRALGGNEQFF. Written as DNA, the CDR3 is TGTGCCAGCAGCTTAAGACCGCGCGCCCTCGGCGGAAATGAGCAGTTCTTC. Full variable domain (remainder filled in from reference TRBV7-2 and TRBJ2-1): GAGVSQSPSNKVTEKGKDVELRCDPISGHTALYWYRQSLGQGLEFLIYFQGNSAPDKSGLPSDRFSAERTGGSVSTLTIQRTQQEDSAVYLCASSLRPRALGGNEQFFGPGTRLTVL.

The rearrangement links TRBV9 to TRBJ2-2; a weak D match, TRBD1 (6 bases). Germline V gene data show CDR1 as SGDLS and CDR2 as YYNGEE. Trimming took off 0 bases at V and 0 bases at J, with 9 bases between the two ends. The CDR3 runs to 16 residues. The chain's CDR3 is CASSVAGTSNTGELFF. In DNA form, the CDR3 reads TGTGCCAGCAGCGTAGCAGGGACATCGAACACCGGGGAGCTGTTTTTT.

On this clone itself: Mismatch with germline at one junction end may stem from a read error. The chain joins TRBV7-7 to TRBJ2-5; no clear D gene. Germline assignment: CDR1 SSHAT and CDR2 FNYEAQ (reference sequence). This CDR3 spans 13 amino acids. CDR3 bases: TGTGCTAGCAGCCCAGGATTCCAAGAGACCCAGTACTTC. Amino acids: CASSPGFQETQYF.

The J gene is TRBJ2-1, the V gene TRBV27; weak D call: TRBD1 (5 bases). Germline V gene lookup returns CDR1 MNHEY and CDR2 SMNVEV (reference sequence). V dropped 6 bases and J dropped 5 bases, with 11 bases sitting between them. The CDR3 totals 13 residues. For the CDR3, the DNA is TGTGCCAGCAGGTTTGGGGCCCACAATGAGCAGTTCTTC. Amino acids: CASRFGAHNEQFF.

The chain joins TRBV6-5 to TRBJ1-2; D perhaps matches TRBD1 (6 bases). The CDR3 contains 14 residues. Germline assignment: CDR1 MNHEY and CDR2 SVGAGI. Trimming pared 4 bases from V and 0 bases from J, leaving 9 bases between. DNA of the CDR3: TGTGCCAGCAGTTTTCGGACAGCTAACTATGGCTACACCTTC. It specifies CASSFRTANYGYTF.